The 5 T cell receptor beta chains presented below share a single source sample, sequenced in a study of cytomegalovirus exposure and HLA in healthy donors. Researchers ran the PCR with 60 Vbeta and 13 Jbeta primers. Libraries were prepared by immunoSEQ multiplex PCR; TCRdb keeps only in-frame clonotypes and omits some of them. The table has nearly 110,000 clones, over 75% seen once. Material for sequencing was PBMCs. These receptors were obtained from a male donor in good health and CMV-seronegative.

The genes are TRBV30 and TRBJ2-7, with 13 bases lining up with TRBD2. Losses at the gene ends were 3 bases for V and 2 bases for J; bases not matched to a gene: 7. Germline CDR1 is GTSNPN and CDR2 is SVGIG (reference sequence). The CDR3 extends over 16 amino acids. CDR3 protein: CAWRELAGGPAYEQYF. CDR3 bases: TGTGCCTGGAGGGAACTAGCGGGAGGGCCCGCCTACGAGCAGTACTTC.

The chain uses TRBV11-3 and TRBJ2-7; D is undetermined. V dropped 0 bases and J dropped 4 bases, with 13 bases sitting between them. The CDR3 consists of 15 residues. Germline CDR1 and CDR2: SGHNT and YENEEA. CDR3 bases: TGTGCCAGCAGCTTAGATCGGGTGCGTAAGTACGAGCAGTACTTC. Protein: CASSLDRVRKYEQYF.

The chain combines TRBV7-9 with TRBJ1-5; no clear D gene. CDR3 length: 12 residues. Germline V gene lookup returns CDR1 SEHNR and CDR2 FQNEAQ (reference sequence). V lost 5 bases to trimming and J lost 12 bases, with 14 bases between them. This CDR3 is CASSQEVGGQHF. CDR3 nucleotides: TGTGCCAGCAGCCAGGAGGTCGGAGGCCAGCATTTT.

Written as DNA, the CDR3 is TGTGCCAGCAGGACCGGGGAGGGGAACCACGAGCAGTACTTC. It yields the protein CASRTGEGNHEQYF. The chain recombines TRBV27 with TRBJ2-7; 7 nucleotides line up with TRBD2. CDR3 length: 14 amino acids. Trimming at V came to 6 bases and at J to 5 bases, leaving 10 bases not matched to a gene. Germline CDR1 and CDR2: MNHEY and SMNVEV (reference sequence).

This clone was seen a few times. The chain has TRBV9 and TRBJ2-1; 7 bases map to TRBD2. CDR1 is SGDLS and CDR2 is YYNGEE in the germline V gene. The CDR3 loop spans 16 amino acids. Losses at the gene ends were 0 bases for V and 9 bases for J; bases not matched to a gene: 12. This CDR3 reads CASSVEGGRGSSEQFF. The CDR3 DNA is TGTGCCAGCAGCGTAGAAGGCGGGAGAGGCTCCAGTGAGCAGTTCTTC. Full variable domain (missing parts from reference TRBV9 and TRBJ2-1): DSGVTQTPKHLITATGQRVTLRCSPRSGDLSVYWYQQSLDQGLQFLIQYYNGEERAKGNILERFSAQQFPDLHSELNLSSLELGDSALYFCASSVEGGRGSSEQFFGPGTRLTVL.